The 4 T cell receptor beta chains below were found in one sample sequenced in a study of T-cell reconstitution after alpha-beta-depleted transplantation in children. Unique molecular identifiers tagged the TCRbeta library. TCRdb re-called the PCR reads through MiXCR, storing one row per CDR3 protein. The data contain a few hundred thousand distinct CDR3 sequences, over 10% of them singletons. This specimen consisted of PBMCs, mostly from graft donor cells, obtained 360 days after TCRalphabeta/CD19-depleted stem cell transplant. The receptors originated from a male patient between 10 and 17 years old who had a stem cell transplant for acute myeloid leukemia, so the T cells may come from the graft donor.

This clonotype was recorded many times. The chain uses TRBV7-6 and TRBJ2-7; D is ambiguous. The CDR3 is made up of 12 amino acids. CDR1 is SGHVS and CDR2 is FNYEAQ in the germline V gene. V was clipped by 4 bases and J by 6 bases, with 10 bases between them. DNA for the CDR3: TGTGCCAGCAGCTCTGCCTTGCCCGAGCAGTACTTC. Translation: CASSSALPEQYF.

This chain joins TRBV19 and TRBJ2-7; no reliable D call. Germline-derived CDR1 and CDR2 are LNHDA and SQIVND (reference sequence). CDR3 length: 15 amino acids. V was shortened by 3 bases and J by 0 bases, with 12 bases between the two germline ends. The CDR3 sequence is CASSISDGFSYEQYF. The CDR3 DNA sequence: TGTGCCAGTAGTATTTCGGACGGCTTCTCCTACGAGCAGTACTTC. Looking up the rest from reference TRBV19 and TRBJ2-7 gives the full variable domain: DGGITQSPKYLFRKEGQNVTLSCEQNLNHDAMYWYRQDPGQGLRLIYYSQIVNDFQKGDIAEGYSVSREKKESFPLTVTSAQKNPTAFYLCASSISDGFSYEQYFGPGTRLTVT.

This clonotype was detected only a few times. V and J are TRBV4-3 and TRBJ2-3; 7 positions agree with TRBD1. V gave up 0 bases and J gave up 6 bases; unmatched junction bases: 9. This CDR3 region has 16 residues. Germline assignment: CDR1 LGHNA and CDR2 YSLEER. CDR3 bases: TGCGCCAGCAGCCAAGATGGGCAGGGGGTGTGGGATACGCAGTATTTT. As protein: CASSQDGQGVWDTQYF.

This clonotype was detected many times. V usage is TRBV4-3 and J usage is TRBJ2-7; 13 bases are shared with TRBD2. The CDR3 spans 16 residues. V was pared by 4 bases and J by 3 bases, with 6 bases of the junction left unmatched. Germline V gene data show CDR1 as LGHNA and CDR2 as YSLEER. In DNA, the CDR3 is TGCGCCAGCAGCCTGATCCGGACTAGCGGGGGCTACGAGCAGTACTTC. Its protein product is CASSLIRTSGGYEQYF.